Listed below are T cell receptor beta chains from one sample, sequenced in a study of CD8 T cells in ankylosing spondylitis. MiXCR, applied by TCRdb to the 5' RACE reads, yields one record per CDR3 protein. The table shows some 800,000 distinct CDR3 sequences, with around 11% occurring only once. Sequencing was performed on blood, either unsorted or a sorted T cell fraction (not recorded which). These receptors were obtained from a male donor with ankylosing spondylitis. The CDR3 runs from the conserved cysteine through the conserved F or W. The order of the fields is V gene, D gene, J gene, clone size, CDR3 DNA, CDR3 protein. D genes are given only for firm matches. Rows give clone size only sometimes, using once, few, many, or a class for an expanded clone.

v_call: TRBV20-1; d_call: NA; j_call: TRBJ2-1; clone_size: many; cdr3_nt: TGCAGTGCTGCGTACCTCCCGAGCTCCTACAATGAGCAGTTCTTC; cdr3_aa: CSAAYLPSSYNEQFF
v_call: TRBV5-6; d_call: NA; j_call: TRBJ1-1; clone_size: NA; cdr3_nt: TGTGCCAGCAGCCAAAGAGGCTTTGGGAACACTGAAGCTTTCTTT; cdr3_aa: CASSQRGFGNTEAFF
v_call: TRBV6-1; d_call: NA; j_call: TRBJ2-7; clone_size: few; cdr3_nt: TGTGCCAGCAAGGATAGGCTGGGAACCTACGAGCAGTACTTC; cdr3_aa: CASKDRLGTYEQYF
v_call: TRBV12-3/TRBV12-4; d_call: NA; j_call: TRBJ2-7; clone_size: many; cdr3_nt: TGTGCCAGCAGCTTTTCGGGGGCCTACGAGCAGTACTTC; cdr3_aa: CASSFSGAYEQYF
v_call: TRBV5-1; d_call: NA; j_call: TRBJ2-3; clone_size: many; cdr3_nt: TGCGCCAGCAGACTCCTTGGAACGGCAGATACGCAGTATTTT; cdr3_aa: CASRLLGTADTQYF
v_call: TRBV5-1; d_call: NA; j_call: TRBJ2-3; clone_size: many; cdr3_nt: TGCGCCAGCAGCTTGGACCCCGAAGGGGATACGCAGTATTTT; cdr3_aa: CASSLDPEGDTQYF
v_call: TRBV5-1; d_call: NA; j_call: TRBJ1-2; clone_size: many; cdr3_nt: TGCGCCAGCAGCCCTGTGCCAGGGACCTATGGCTACACCTTC; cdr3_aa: CASSPVPGTYGYTF
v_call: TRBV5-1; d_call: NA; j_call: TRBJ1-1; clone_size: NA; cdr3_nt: TGCGCCAGCAGCTTGGAAACCATGAACACTGAAGCTTTCTTT; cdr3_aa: CASSLETMNTEAFF
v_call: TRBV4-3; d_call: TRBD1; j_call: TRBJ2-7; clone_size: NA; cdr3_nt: TGCGCCAGCAGCCAAGGCGAGGGGGCGATCTACGAGCAGTACTTC; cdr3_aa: CASSQGEGAIYEQYF
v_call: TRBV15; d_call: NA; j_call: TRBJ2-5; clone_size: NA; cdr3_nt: TGTGCCACCAGCAAAGGGTACCAAGAGACCCAGTACTTC; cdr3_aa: CATSKGYQETQYF
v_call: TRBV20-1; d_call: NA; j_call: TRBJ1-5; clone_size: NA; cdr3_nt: TGCAGTGCGTGTACAGTCATCTATCAGCCCCAGCATTTT; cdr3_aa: CSACTVIYQPQHF
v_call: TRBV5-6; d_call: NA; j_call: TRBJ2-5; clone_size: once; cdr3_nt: TGTGCCATCAGCCCCGCGAGGGCCCGGACCCAGTACTTC; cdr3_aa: CAISPARARTQYF
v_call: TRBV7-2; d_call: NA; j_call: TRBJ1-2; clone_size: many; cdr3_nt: TGTGCCAGCAGCATGACAGGTTATGGCTACACCTTC; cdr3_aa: CASSMTGYGYTF
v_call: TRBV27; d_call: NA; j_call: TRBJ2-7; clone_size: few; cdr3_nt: TGTGCCAGCAGTCCCTATCCCGGGACCAACTACGAGCAGTACTTC; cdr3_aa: CASSPYPGTNYEQYF
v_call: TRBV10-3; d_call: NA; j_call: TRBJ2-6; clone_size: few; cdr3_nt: TGTGCCATCAGTGCCCGCCAGGGCTCTGGGGCCAACGTCCTGACTTTC; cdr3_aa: CAISARQGSGANVLTF
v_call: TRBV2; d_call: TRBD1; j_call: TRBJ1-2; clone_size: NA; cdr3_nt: TGTGCCAGTAAAATACAGGGGTTCCTCTATGGCTACACCTTC; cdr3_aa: CASKIQGFLYGYTF
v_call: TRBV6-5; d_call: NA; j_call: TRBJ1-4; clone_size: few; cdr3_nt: TGTGCCAGCAGTTTAACAAGGGGCGGAGAAAAACTGTTTTTT; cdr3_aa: CASSLTRGGEKLFF
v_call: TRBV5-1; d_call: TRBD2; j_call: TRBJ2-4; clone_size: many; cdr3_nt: TGCGCCAGCACCCATACCAGACTAGCGGAGATAGCCAAAAACATTCAGTACTTC; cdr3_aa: CASTHTRLAEIAKNIQYF
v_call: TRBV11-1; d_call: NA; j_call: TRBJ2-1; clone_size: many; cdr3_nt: TGTGCCAGCAGCTTAGATACGTTCAGTGAGCAGTTCTTC; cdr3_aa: CASSLDTFSEQFF
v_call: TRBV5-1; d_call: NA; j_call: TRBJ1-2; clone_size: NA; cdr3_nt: TGCGCCAGCAGCGGGGTAAGGGATTATGGCTACACCTTC; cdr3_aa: CASSGVRDYGYTF
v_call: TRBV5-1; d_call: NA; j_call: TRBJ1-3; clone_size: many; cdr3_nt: TGCGCCAGCAGCAGGGACACCTCTGGAAACACCATATATTTT; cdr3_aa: CASSRDTSGNTIYF
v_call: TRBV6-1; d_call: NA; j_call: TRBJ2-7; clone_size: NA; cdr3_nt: TGTGCCAGCAGTCCAGGGACTGGGCCCTTCGAGCAGTACTTC; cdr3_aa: CASSPGTGPFEQYF
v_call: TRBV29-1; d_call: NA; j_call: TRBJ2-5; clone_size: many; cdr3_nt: TGCAGCGTCCTCGGGGCTGGTGTGGAGACCCAGTACTTC; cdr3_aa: CSVLGAGVETQYF
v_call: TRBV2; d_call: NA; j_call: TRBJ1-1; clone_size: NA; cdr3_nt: TGTGCCAGCATCCCGACTAAAAGGGACACTGAAGCTTTCTTT; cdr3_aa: CASIPTKRDTEAFF
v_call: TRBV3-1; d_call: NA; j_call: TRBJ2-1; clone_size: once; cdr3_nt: TGTGCCAGCAGCCAAGATGAGAACGACAATGAGCAGTTCTTC; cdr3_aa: CASSQDENDNEQFF
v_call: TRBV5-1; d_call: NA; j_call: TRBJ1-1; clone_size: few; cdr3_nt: TGCGCCAGCAGCTACGCGACGGGGGAAGCTTTCTTT; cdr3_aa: CASSYATGEAFF
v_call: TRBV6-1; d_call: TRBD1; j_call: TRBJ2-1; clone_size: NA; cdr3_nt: TGTGCCAGCAGCCGAGGACAGGGGTCGAGCTCCTACAATGAGCAGTTCTTC; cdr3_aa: CASSRGQGSSSYNEQFF
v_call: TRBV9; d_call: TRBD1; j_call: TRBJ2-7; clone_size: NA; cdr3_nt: TGTGCCAGCAGCGGACAGGGGGTTGGAGACGAGCAGTACTTC; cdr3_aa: CASSGQGVGDEQYF
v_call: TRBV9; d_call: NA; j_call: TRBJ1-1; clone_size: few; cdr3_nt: TGTGCCAGCAGCGCCTCCGTCTCCTGGACTGAAGCTTTCTTT; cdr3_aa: CASSASVSWTEAFF
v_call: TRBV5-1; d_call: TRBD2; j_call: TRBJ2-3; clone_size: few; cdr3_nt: TGCGCCAGCAGCTTGCGGCTAGCGGGAGCCACTGGGTCAGATACGCAGTATTTT; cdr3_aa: CASSLRLAGATGSDTQYF
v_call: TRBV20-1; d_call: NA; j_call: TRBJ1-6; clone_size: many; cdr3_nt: TGCAGTGCTCTCGGGAGGGGAAATTCACCCCTCCACTTT; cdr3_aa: CSALGRGNSPLHF
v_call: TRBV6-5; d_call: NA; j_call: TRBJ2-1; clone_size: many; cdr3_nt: TGTGCCAGCAGTTACTCGAGCGACAATGAGCAGTTCTTC; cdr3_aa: CASSYSSDNEQFF
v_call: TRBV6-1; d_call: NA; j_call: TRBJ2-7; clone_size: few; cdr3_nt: TGTGCCAGCAGATCCGCGGAGGGGACCAAGTACTACGAGCAGTACTTC; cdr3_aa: CASRSAEGTKYYEQYF
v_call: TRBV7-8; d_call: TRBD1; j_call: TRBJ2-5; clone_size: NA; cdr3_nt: TGTGCCAGCAGCCCGCCTGACAGGGGGTTAGGGACCCAGTACTTC; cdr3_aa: CASSPPDRGLGTQYF
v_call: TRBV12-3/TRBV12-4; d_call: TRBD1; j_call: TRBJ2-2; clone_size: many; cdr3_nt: TGTGCCAGCAGCCTCCGGGACAGAACCACCGGGGAGCTGTTTTTT; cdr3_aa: CASSLRDRTTGELFF
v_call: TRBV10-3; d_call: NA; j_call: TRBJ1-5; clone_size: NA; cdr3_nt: TGTGCCATCAGTGAGACGGGGGGGAGCAATCAGCCCCAGCATTTT; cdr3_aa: CAISETGGSNQPQHF
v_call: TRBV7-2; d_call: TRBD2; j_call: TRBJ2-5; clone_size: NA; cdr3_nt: TGTGCCAGCAGCTTGTGGTTGAGCGGGAGGGGGGAGACCCAGTACTTC; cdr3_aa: CASSLWLSGRGETQYF
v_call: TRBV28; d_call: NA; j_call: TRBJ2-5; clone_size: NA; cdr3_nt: TGTGCCAGCAGTTCCGGGGGCGACCAAGAGACCCAGTACTTC; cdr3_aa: CASSSGGDQETQYF
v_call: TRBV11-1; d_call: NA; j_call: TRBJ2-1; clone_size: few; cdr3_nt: TGTGCCAGCAGCCCCCAGGAGGGCTCCTACAATGAGCAGTTCTTC; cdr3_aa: CASSPQEGSYNEQFF
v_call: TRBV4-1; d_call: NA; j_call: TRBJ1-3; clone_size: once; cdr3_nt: TGCGCCAGCACCAAGACGGAGGTCACCTCTGGAAACACCATATATTTT; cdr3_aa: CASTKTEVTSGNTIYF
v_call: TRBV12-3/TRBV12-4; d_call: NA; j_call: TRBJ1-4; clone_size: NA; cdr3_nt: TGTGCCAGCAGTTTATCAGAGTCAGCCCTTAATGAAAAACTGTTTTTT; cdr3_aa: CASSLSESALNEKLFF
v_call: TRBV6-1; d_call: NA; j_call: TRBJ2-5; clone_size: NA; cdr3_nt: TGTGCCAGCAGTCGTTTACAGGGTCGAGAGAACCAGTACTTC; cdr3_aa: CASSRLQGRENQYF
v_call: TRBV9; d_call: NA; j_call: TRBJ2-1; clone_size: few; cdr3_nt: TGTGCCAGCAGCGTACAGGGAAGCTCCTACAATGAGCAGTTCTTC; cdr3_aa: CASSVQGSSYNEQFF
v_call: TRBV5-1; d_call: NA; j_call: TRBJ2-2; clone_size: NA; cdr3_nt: TGCGCCAGCAGCTTGACCAGGGCGAACACCGGGGAGCTGTTTTTT; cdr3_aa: CASSLTRANTGELFF
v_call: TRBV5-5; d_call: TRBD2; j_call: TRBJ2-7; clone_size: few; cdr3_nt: TGTGCCAGCAGCTTGGATCCAGCGGGAGTGGGGGAGCAGTACTTC; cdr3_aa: CASSLDPAGVGEQYF
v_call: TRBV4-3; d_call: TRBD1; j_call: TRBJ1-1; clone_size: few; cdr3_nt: TGCGCCAGCAGCCGGCCGGACAGGGTGGACACTGAAGCTTTCTTT; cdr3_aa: CASSRPDRVDTEAFF
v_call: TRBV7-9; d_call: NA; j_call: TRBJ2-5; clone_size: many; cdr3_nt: TGTGCCAGCAGCCCAGCAGAGACCCAGTACTTC; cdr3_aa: CASSPAETQYF
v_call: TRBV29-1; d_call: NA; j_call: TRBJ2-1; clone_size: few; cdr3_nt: TGCAGCGTCGAAATCTTCGCAGGGTTCAACAATGAGCAGTTCTTC; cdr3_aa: CSVEIFAGFNNEQFF
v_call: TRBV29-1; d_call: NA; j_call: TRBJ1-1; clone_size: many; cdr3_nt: TGCAGCGTTATAGTCGGGCAGGTGAACACTGAAGCTTTCTTT; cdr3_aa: CSVIVGQVNTEAFF